This paragraph covers one T cell receptor (beta chain) sequence. The data stem from a study of control samples from healthy donors and cancer patients. The data were produced by immunoSEQ multiplex PCR, yet TCRdb's version contains in-frame clones alone and is incomplete. The sample records about 90,000 clones, 90% being singletons. Germline assignment: CDR1 MNHEY and CDR2 SMNVEV (reference sequence). The CDR3 runs to 12 residues. V lost 6 bases, J lost 9 bases, and 5 bases stayed unmatched. The specimen was blood. The rearrangement joins TRBV27 to TRBJ1-2; 9 bases agree with TRBD1. The source of this sequence is a woman between 18 and 29 years old in good health. The chain's CDR3 is CASRGTGMSYTF. The CDR3 coding sequence is TGTGCCAGCAGGGGGACAGGGATGAGCTACACCTTC.